The 31 T cell receptor beta chains given below trace back to one sample, sequenced in a study of cytomegalovirus exposure and HLA in healthy donors. The PCR employed 60 Vbeta primers together with 13 Jbeta primers. TCRdb's copy holds only in-frame clones and misses some; the assay was immunoSEQ multiplex PCR. The sample records 150,000 to 200,000 clones, 82% being singletons. Sequenced material: PBMCs. The receptors here all came from a middle-aged man in good health and CMV-seropositive.

This clone was observed at least ten times. The chain carries TRBV5-6 and TRBJ1-2, with D hard to call. Germline CDR1 is SGHDT and CDR2 is YYEEEE. The V end lost 1 base, the J end lost 3 bases, and 10 bases lay between the germline ends. This CDR3 comprises 14 residues. In nucleotides, the CDR3 is TGTGCCAGCAGCTTGATGGCTGAGGACTATGGCTACACCTTC. Its translation: CASSLMAEDYGYTF.

The table lists this clone with a count of one. The V gene is TRBV11-2, the J gene TRBJ2-3; weak D call: TRBD1 (6 bases). CDR1 is SGHAT, CDR2 FQNNGV, per germline. V dropped 0 bases and J dropped 1 base, with 11 bases sitting between them. This CDR3 has 16 amino acids. CDR3 region: CASSLDRAGGTDTQYF. The CDR3 DNA reads TGTGCCAGCAGCTTAGATAGGGCAGGGGGCACAGATACGCAGTATTTT.

This chain links TRBV6-6 with TRBJ2-3, with 9 positions matching TRBD1. Germline V CDR1 and CDR2: MNHNY, SVGAGI (reference sequence). V lost 10 bases and J lost 3; bases outside the gene matches: 11. This CDR3 has 15 residues. The CDR3 DNA follows: TGTGCCATCAAAGAACAGGGGGCTTTTACAGATACGCAGTATTTT. Encoded protein: CAIKEQGAFTDTQYF.

This chain joins TRBV30 and TRBJ1-3; 7 nucleotides line up with TRBD1. The CDR3 totals 15 residues. With V trimmed by 1 base and J by 2 bases, 5 bases remained unmatched. CDR1 GTSNPN and CDR2 SVGIG come from the germline V gene (reference sequence). CDR3 region: CAWSDVQGAGNTIYF. CDR3 DNA: TGTGCCTGGAGTGATGTCCAGGGGGCTGGAAACACCATATATTTT. The full variable domain, rest sourced from reference TRBV30 and TRBJ1-3, is SQTIHQWPATLVQPVGSPLSLECTVEGTSNPNLYWYRQAAGRGLQLLFYSVGIGQISSEVPQNLSASRPQDRQFILSSKKLLLSDSGFYLCAWSDVQGAGNTIYFGEGSWLTVV.

The chain recombines TRBV30 with TRBJ1-1, with 12 nucleotides matching TRBD1. The CDR3 extends over 14 amino acids. Germline values: CDR1 GTSNPN, CDR2 SVGIG (reference sequence). J was trimmed by 9 bases and V by 0 bases; bases with no gene match: 5. CDR3 residues: CAWSVRGTGGKAFF. In DNA, the CDR3 is TGTGCCTGGAGTGTACGGGGGACAGGGGGCAAAGCTTTCTTT.

V and J are TRBV6-5 and TRBJ1-5; possibly TRBD1 for D (5 bases). The length of the CDR3 is 15 residues. Trimming took 8 bases from V and 3 from J, leaving 17 bases between them. Germline lookup yields CDR1 MNHEY and CDR2 SVGAGI. This chain's CDR3 is CASSSPGDYNQPQHF. The CDR3 DNA is TGTGCCAGCTCCTCCCCCGGGGACTACAATCAGCCCCAGCATTTT.

V is TRBV30 and J is TRBJ2-7; D is ambiguous. Between the trimmed V and J ends, which lost 3 bases and 6 bases, there was a span of 9 bases. The CDR3 spans 11 residues. CDR1 and CDR2 (germline): GTSNPN, SVGIG (reference sequence). The DNA of the CDR3 is TGTGCCTGGAGCCTCGGCGGCGAGCAGTACTTC. Amino acids: CAWSLGGEQYF.

This clone was seen only a few times. The rearrangement links TRBV7-3 to TRBJ2-5; D is unclear. This CDR3 spans 13 amino acids. Germline values: CDR1 SGHTA, CDR2 FQGTGA. Trimming cost V 1 base and J 5 bases, with 8 bases left between them. The CDR3 loop reads CASSLNPRETQYF. The CDR3 bases are TGTGCCAGCAGCTTAAATCCGCGGGAGACCCAGTACTTC. Looking up the rest from reference TRBV7-3 and TRBJ2-5 gives the full variable domain: GAGVSQTPSNKVTEKGKYVELRCDPISGHTALYWYRQSLGQGPEFLIYFQGTGAADDSGLPNDRFFAVRPEGSVSTLKIQRTERGDSAVYLCASSLNPRETQYFGPGTRLLVL.

V usage is TRBV7-8 and J usage is TRBJ2-7, with D tentatively TRBD2 (7 bases). Germline CDR1 and CDR2: SGHVS and FQNEAQ. The CDR3 spans 13 residues. Trimming cost V 5 bases and J 5 bases, with 13 bases left between them. The CDR3 region is CASSLTGGHEQYF. The CDR3 region has the DNA TGTGCCAGCAGCCTGACGGGGGGCCACGAGCAGTACTTC.

The chain joins TRBV6-5 to TRBJ2-7; 10 bases match TRBD1. Per germline, CDR1 MNHEY and CDR2 SVGAGI. The CDR3 extends over 15 amino acids. Trimming took 7 bases from V and 3 from J; bases not matched to a gene: 9. This chain's CDR3 is CASTVETGGSYEQYF. In nucleotides, the CDR3 is TGTGCCAGCACCGTAGAGACAGGGGGCAGCTACGAGCAGTACTTC.

The V call is TRBV4-1, the J call TRBJ1-4, with TRBD1 matching over 7 bases. From germline, CDR1 is MGHRA and CDR2 YSYEKL. The trim removed 0 bases at V and 5 bases at J, leaving 3 bases unmatched. CDR3 length equals 15 residues. CDR3 sequence (DNA): TGCGCCAGCAGCCAAGAGGGACAGACAAATGAAAAACTGTTTTTT. Protein product: CASSQEGQTNEKLFF.

The V gene is TRBV6-1, the J gene TRBJ1-1; D may be TRBD1 (5 bases). This CDR3 region has 15 residues. The V gene's germline CDR1 is MNHNS and CDR2 SASEGT. V lost 11 bases and J lost 1, with 20 bases in between. The DNA for the CDR3 is TGTGCCGGAGGCTTTTTGGGAGGGGCGAACACTGAAGCTTTCTTT. This translates into CAGGFLGGANTEAFF.

J is TRBJ1-2 and V is TRBV28; D might be TRBD1 (6 bases). The ends were cut back, 5 bases at V and 1 base at J, with 20 bases in the middle. Germline V gene data show CDR1 as MDHEN and CDR2 as SYDVKM. The CDR3 has 17 amino acids. The CDR3 DNA reads as TGTGCCAGCAGTCTACAGGGACCGAAGACACATAACTATGGCTACACCTTC. Translation gives CASSLQGPKTHNYGYTF.

This chain uses TRBV11-2 with TRBJ2-1, with D tentatively TRBD1 (8 bases). Germline lookup yields CDR1 SGHAT and CDR2 FQNNGV. Trimming left V 1 base short and J 4 bases short, with 23 bases between. This CDR3 spans 19 amino acids. DNA of the CDR3: TGTGCCAGCAGCTTAGGAAGCGGGACAGGTGACTCTATATACAATGAGCAGTTCTTC. Amino acid sequence: CASSLGSGTGDSIYNEQFF.

The chain is built from TRBV5-1 and TRBJ2-2; 7 bases align to TRBD2. V was pared by 0 bases and J by 5 bases, with 4 bases of the junction left unmatched. The CDR3 contains 15 residues. In germline, CDR1 is SGHRS, CDR2 YFSETQ. DNA of the CDR3: TGCGCCAGCAGCTTGGGCGGGAGTGGGACCGGGGAGCTGTTTTTT. It is translated as CASSLGGSGTGELFF. Full variable domain (rest looked up from reference TRBV5-1 and TRBJ2-2): KAGVTQTPRYLIKTRGQQVTLSCSPISGHRSVSWYQQTPGQGLQFLFEYFSETQRNKGNFPGRFSGRQFSNSRSEMNVSTLELGDSALYLCASSLGGSGTGELFFGEGSRLTVL.

The gene calls are TRBV30 and TRBJ1-1, with a possible D match to TRBD1 (5 bases). Trimming left V 2 bases short and J 10 bases short, with 14 bases between. CDR3 size: 12 residues. The germline V gene has CDR1 GTSNPN and CDR2 SVGIG (reference sequence). The CDR3 protein is CAWSRGGRVAFF. The CDR3 nucleotides read TGTGCCTGGAGTCGGGGGGGAAGGGTAGCTTTCTTT.

The chain couples TRBV9 to TRBJ2-6; D is perhaps TRBD1 (5 bases). Germline V gene data show CDR1 as SGDLS and CDR2 as YYNGEE. The germline V and J ends were trimmed by 0 bases and 7 bases, with 11 bases remaining between them. The CDR3 is made up of 15 amino acids. The CDR3 reads CASSVGVQGANVLTF. The CDR3 nucleotides are TGTGCCAGCAGCGTAGGGGTTCAGGGAGCCAACGTCCTGACTTTC.

The chain has TRBV4-2 and TRBJ1-1; D remains ambiguous. Trimming left V 2 bases short and J 2 bases short, with 15 bases between. The CDR3 is made up of 16 amino acids. Germline V lookup: CDR1 LGHNA, CDR2 YNFKEQ. CDR3 DNA: TGTGCCAGCAGCCAATTAGCGACGGTAGGAAACACTGAAGCTTTCTTT. Its translation is CASSQLATVGNTEAFF.

The chain links TRBV6-4 to TRBJ1-4; perhaps TRBD1 as D (5 bases). Trimming removed 4 bases at V and 8 bases at J, with 17 bases between. The CDR3 has 15 amino acids. Germline V gives CDR1 MRHNA, CDR2 SNTAGT. The CDR3 DNA sequence: TGTGCCAGCAGTGCCCCGGGCAGGGATGGGGAAAAACTGTTTTTT. This gives the protein CASSAPGRDGEKLFF.

J is TRBJ1-2 and V is TRBV10-3; 7 bases agree with TRBD1. CDR3 length: 14 amino acids. V dropped 5 bases and J dropped 5; count of bases not matched to a gene: 8. CDR1 is ENHRY and CDR2 is SYGVKD in the germline V gene. The CDR3, as DNA: TGTGCCATCAGTTCTTTCGGGACAGCATATGGCTACACCTTC. Translation gives CAISSFGTAYGYTF.

V gene TRBV27 combines with J gene TRBJ1-2; 10 positions match TRBD1. This CDR3 has 14 amino acids. Germline V gene data show CDR1 as MNHEY and CDR2 as SMNVEV (reference sequence). Trimming removed 6 bases from V and 7 bases from J; junction bases left unmatched: 8. CDR3 in DNA: TGTGCCAGCAGCAGTACAAGACAGGGGGCTGGCTACACCTTC. It codes for CASSSTRQGAGYTF.

The rearrangement links TRBV11-3 to TRBJ2-7, with TRBD1 identical over 8 bases. Trimming removed 5 bases from V and 4 bases from J; junction bases left unmatched: 10. Germline V gene data show CDR1 as SGHNT and CDR2 as YENEEA. The CDR3 is made up of 15 amino acids. CDR3 protein: CASSPRTGNEYEQYF. The CDR3 bases are TGTGCCAGCAGCCCCCGGACAGGGAATGAATACGAGCAGTACTTC.

The gene calls are TRBV7-6 and TRBJ2-7, with 11 bases that match TRBD1. The CDR3 contains 16 residues. The J segment lost 4 bases and the V segment lost 3 bases, leaving 8 bases of the junction unmatched. Per the germline V gene, CDR1 is SGHVS and CDR2 is FNYEAQ. CDR3 amino acids: CASSFQLGQGVYEQYF. DNA of the CDR3: TGTGCCAGCAGCTTTCAGCTGGGACAGGGGGTTTACGAGCAGTACTTC.

This clone came up a few times. The chain links TRBV7-9 to TRBJ2-5, with D possibly being TRBD2 (6 bases). CDR1 is SEHNR and CDR2 is FQNEAQ in the germline V gene (reference sequence). The CDR3 runs 16 residues. The V end lost 1 base, the J end lost 3 bases, and 15 bases lay between the germline ends. For the CDR3, the DNA is TGTGCCAGCAGCTTAGGAATGCGGGGAAAGGAAGAGACCCAGTACTTC. Amino acid sequence: CASSLGMRGKEETQYF.

A single count supports this clone. This rearrangement joins TRBV29-1 to TRBJ1-1; 8 nucleotides align to TRBD1. Germline CDR1 SQVTM, CDR2 ANQGSEA. This CDR3 spans 12 amino acids. V lost 5 bases, J lost 5 bases, and 4 bases stayed unmatched. For the CDR3, the DNA is TGCAGCGTTTGCCAGGGGGCAACTGAAGCTTTCTTT. It specifies CSVCQGATEAFF.

The CDR3 bases are TGTGCCAGTTTCGGACAGTTCCTTAATGAAAAACTGTTTTTT. This encodes CASFGQFLNEKLFF. V is TRBV6-1 and J is TRBJ1-4; weak D call: TRBD1 (6 bases). The CDR3 runs to 14 residues. Trimming shortened V by 9 bases and J by 4 bases, and 15 bases separated the two germline ends. Germline CDR1 reads MNHNS; CDR2 reads SASEGT.

J is TRBJ1-2 and V is TRBV7-3, with D maybe TRBD1 (5 bases). The CDR3 contains 13 residues. Germline V gene lookup returns CDR1 SGHTA and CDR2 FQGTGA. V was trimmed by 5 bases and J by 6 bases, leaving 13 bases between them. The CDR3 DNA is TGTGCCAGCAGCCCCCAAGGGGCGGATGGCTACACCTTC. Amino acids: CASSPQGADGYTF.

The rearrangement uses TRBV7-9 and TRBJ2-7; 9 bases are shared with TRBD1. Germline CDR1 and CDR2: SEHNR and FQNEAQ (reference sequence). The CDR3 contains 12 residues. V lost 6 bases to trimming and J lost 3 bases; unmatched junction nucleotides: 0. The CDR3 DNA sequence: TGTGCCAGCAGGGGACAGGGCTACGAGCAGTACTTC. It is translated as CASRGQGYEQYF.

V usage is TRBV6-5 and J usage is TRBJ2-7, with 11 bases that match TRBD2. Germline V gene data show CDR1 as MNHEY and CDR2 as SVGAGI. V lost 6 bases, J lost 7 bases, and 8 bases stayed unmatched. The CDR3 is made up of 14 amino acids. The CDR3: CASRPGLAASEQYF. DNA of the CDR3: TGTGCCAGCAGGCCGGGACTAGCGGCATCTGAGCAGTACTTC.

V and J are TRBV9 and TRBJ2-7; D is undetermined. V lost 1 base, J lost 4 bases, and 9 bases lay in between. Germline V CDR1 and CDR2: SGDLS, YYNGEE. The CDR3 covers 13 residues. CDR3 in DNA: TGTGCCAGCAGCGTAAGCCCGATGTACGAGCAGTACTTC. This encodes CASSVSPMYEQYF.

Details on this clone: The same CDR3 arises from other DNA sequences in this sample as well. The rearrangement joins TRBV5-4 to TRBJ1-5; D is uncertain. The CDR3 has 13 residues. Per germline, CDR1 SGHNT and CDR2 YYREEE (reference sequence). V gave up 0 bases and J gave up 5 bases, with 6 bases separating them. CDR3 DNA: TGTGCCAGCAGCTTGGGGGGAGATCAGCCCCAGCATTTT. This translates into CASSLGGDQPQHF.